The 27 T cell receptor beta chains below come from one sample, sequenced in a study of Graves' ophthalmopathy and Graves' hyperthyroidism (dated 2018 in TCRdb). The listed sequencing device is Illumina HiSeq 2000. For repertoire sequencing, TCR beta CDR3 regions were amplified from RNA transcripts. The first round of RT-PCR was done with HTBI primers and the Qiagen OneStep RT-PCR kit, and was followed by a second round of multiplex PCR, then size selection and purification. The public sequencing data were trimmed at Q25 with fastp and processed into clonotypes with MiXCR by TCRdb, which kept only in-frame beta chains. For every CDR3 protein sequence, its rows merge into one entry that carries the most common genes and DNA. The sample table shows more than 550,000 distinct CDR3 sequences, and approximately 39% are seen once. 3% to 4% of the sample is taken by the ten largest. The sample was peripheral blood. The receptors were sampled from an adult man with Graves' ophthalmopathy.

A remark on this clonotype: A clone one base away is much larger, so this may be a read error. The rearrangement uses TRBV20-1 and TRBJ1-5; possibly TRBD1 for D (6 bases). The germline V gene encodes CDR1 DFQATT and CDR2 SNEGSKA (reference sequence). CDR3 length: 15 amino acids. The CDR3 spells CSARPGGRNNRPQHF. The CDR3 nucleotides are TGCAGTGCTAGACCTGGGGGGCGGAACAATCGGCCCCAGCATTTT.

This clonotype was seen repeatedly, ten times or more. The chain employs TRBV24-1 and TRBJ1-1; D is uncertain. CDR1 is KGHDR, CDR2 SFDVKD, per germline. The germline V and J ends were trimmed by 5 bases and 7 bases, with 10 bases remaining between them. The CDR3 length is 12 residues. The chain's CDR3 is CATSGYAIEAFF. The CDR3 region has the DNA TGTGCCACCAGTGGTTACGCAATTGAAGCTTTCTTT.

On this clonotype itself: Possible read error: a much larger clone is one base away. CDR3 amino acids: CAIGESTGSGYTF. CDR3 DNA sequence: TGTGCCATCGGTGAGTCGACAGGGTCTGGCTACACCTTC. The chain links TRBV10-3 to TRBJ1-2, with TRBD1 identical over 7 bases. The CDR3 sequence is 13 residues long. The germline V gene has CDR1 ENHRY and CDR2 SYGVKD.

This clonotype was detected ten times or more. J is TRBJ2-2 and V is TRBV2, with D hard to call. Germline-derived CDR1 and CDR2 are SNHLY and FYNNEI. This CDR3 is built from 13 residues. Trimming cost V 6 bases and J 8 bases, with 13 bases left between them. The CDR3 loop is CASSPGRPGELFF. The CDR3 DNA sequence: TGTGCCAGCAGCCCAGGACGCCCGGGGGAGCTGTTTTTT.

To note about this clonotype: The junction departs from the called germline gene at one end, perhaps through a read error. This chain uses TRBV5-1 with TRBJ2-5, with 9 bases aligning to TRBD2. The germline gives CDR1 SGHRS, CDR2 YFSETQ. The CDR3 consists of 16 residues. CDR3 sequence: CASSPVAGGRNETQYF. The DNA of the CDR3 is TGTGCCAGCAGCCCTGTGGCGGGGGGGCGCAATGAGACCCAGTACTTC.

The rearrangement links TRBV5-6 to TRBJ1-3; no clear D. Germline loops: CDR1 SGHDT, CDR2 YYEEEE. There are 14 residues in the CDR3. With 4 bases removed from V and 1 base from J, the gap between germline ends came to 9 bases. In nucleotides, the CDR3 is TGTGCCAGCAGCAAAGGAAGGTCTGGAAACACCATATATTTT. It is translated as CASSKGRSGNTIYF.

The chain uses TRBV7-9 and TRBJ2-7; the D is unclear. Germline CDR1 and CDR2: SEHNR and FQNEAQ (reference sequence). Trimming pared 5 bases from V and 3 bases from J, leaving 14 bases between. This CDR3 region has 14 residues. The CDR3 reads CASSPSQAFYEQYF. CDR3 nucleotides: TGTGCCAGCAGCCCAAGTCAGGCGTTCTACGAGCAGTACTTC.

This clonotype occurred many times. J is TRBJ1-2 and V is TRBV20-1, with D maybe TRBD1 (5 bases). This CDR3 is built from 12 residues. The V and J ends lost 3 bases and 8 bases respectively, with 13 bases between them. Germline V lookup: CDR1 DFQATT, CDR2 SNEGSKA (reference sequence). In DNA, the CDR3 is TGCAGTGCTAGTGTGCAGGGAGGCGGCTACACCTTC. It encodes CSASVQGGGYTF.

This clonotype was observed at least ten times. This chain joins TRBV7-9 and TRBJ1-1, with D unresolved. Looked up from germline, CDR1 is SEHNR and CDR2 is FQNEAQ (reference sequence). The CDR3 is made up of 14 amino acids. Deletions cut 11 bases from V and 1 base from J, with 17 bases between. CDR3: CAGTTVAENTEAFF. Here the CDR3 DNA reads TGTGCCGGAACGACGGTGGCAGAGAACACTGAAGCTTTCTTT. Together with reference TRBV7-9 and TRBJ1-1, the CDR3 gives the full variable domain: DTGVSQNPRHKITKRGQNVTFRCDPISEHNRLYWYRQTLGQGPEFLTYFQNEAQLEKSRLLSDRFSAERPKGSFSTLEIQRTEQGDSAMYLCAGTTVAENTEAFFGQGTRLTVV.

To note about this clonotype: A junction boundary mismatches the germline segment, possibly from a read error. V usage is TRBV5-1 and J usage is TRBJ2-1; 8 bases line up with TRBD1. This CDR3 has 14 amino acids. Per germline, CDR1 SGHRS and CDR2 YFSETQ. This CDR3 reads CASSLIDRGNEQFF. The DNA of the CDR3 is TGTGCCAGCAGCCTGATAGACAGGGGAAATGAGCAGTTCTTC.

This clonotype was counted ten times or more. V gene TRBV5-1 combines with J gene TRBJ2-2; D unresolved. Germline V gene sequence: CDR1 SGHRS, CDR2 YFSETQ. The CDR3 loop spans 12 amino acids. Trimming shortened V by 4 bases and J by 4 bases, and 5 bases separated the two germline ends. The CDR3 region has the DNA TGCGCCAGCAGCCGAACCACCGGGGAGCTGTTTTTT. It is translated as CASSRTTGELFF.

This clonotype occurred once. The junction and the germline gene differ at one end; a read error may be behind it. V gene TRBV25-1 combines with J gene TRBJ1-1, with 10 bases identical to TRBD1. This CDR3 is built from 18 residues. Germline CDR1 is MGHDK and CDR2 is SYGVNS. In nucleotides, the CDR3 is TGCGCCAGCAGCCACGGGGACAGGGGTTTTGTCGAGAGCACTGAAGCTTTCTTT. This sequence encodes CASSHGDRGFVESTEAFF.

This clonotype has ten or more counts. Mismatch with germline at one junction end may stem from a read error. The chain links TRBV19 to TRBJ1-1; TRBD1 is a possible D gene (5 bases). Germline assignment: CDR1 LNHDA and CDR2 SQIVND (reference sequence). The CDR3 is 15 amino acids. DNA for the CDR3: TGTGCAAGTACGGGACTGGACACCACACAGACTGAAGCTTTCTTT. Protein sequence: CASTGLDTTQTEAFF.

This clonotype has only one observation. A read error is likely, as this CDR3 ends without the conserved phenylalanine or tryptophan. The CDR3 loop reads CASSTGTPTRYEQYC. In nucleotides, the CDR3 is TGTGCCAGCAGCACCGGGACGCCGACACGCTACGAGCAGTACTGC. This sequence joins TRBV11-2 and TRBJ2-7, with D perhaps being TRBD1 or TRBD2 (5 bases each). The ends were cut back, 5 bases at V and 3 bases at J, with 17 bases in the middle. This CDR3 has 15 residues. The germline CDR1 and CDR2 sequences are SGHAT and FQNNGV.

This clonotype was picked up many times. CDR3 amino acids: CASSTGQGEGPQHF. For the CDR3, the DNA is TGTGCCAGTAGTACCGGACAGGGTGAGGGACCCCAGCATTTT. The rearrangement links TRBV19 to TRBJ1-5; 8 bases line up with TRBD1. The CDR3 covers 14 residues. Germline loops: CDR1 LNHDA, CDR2 SQIVND (reference sequence). The trim removed 4 bases at V and 10 bases at J, leaving 9 bases unmatched.

The chain links TRBV29-1 to TRBJ2-7, with 7 bases that match TRBD1. The germline V gene has CDR1 SQVTM and CDR2 ANQGSEA. Trimming cost V 8 bases and J 1 base; bases outside gene matches: 8. The CDR3 extends over 13 amino acids. This CDR3 is CSSPGQLSYEQYF. The CDR3, as DNA: TGCAGCTCCCCGGGACAGCTATCCTACGAGCAGTACTTC.

This clonotype was recorded a few times. J is TRBJ2-7 and V is TRBV19, with TRBD1 matching over 8 bases. V gave up 1 base and J gave up 2 bases; unmatched junction bases: 7. The CDR3 has 16 residues. Germline CDR1 LNHDA, CDR2 SQIVND (reference sequence). Here the CDR3 DNA reads TGTGCCAGTAGTATAGGGGCCCCAGGGGGCGCCTACGAGCAGTACTTC. As protein: CASSIGAPGGAYEQYF. The full variable domain, rest sourced from reference TRBV19 and TRBJ2-7, is DGGITQSPKYLFRKEGQNVTLSCEQNLNHDAMYWYRQDPGQGLRLIYYSQIVNDFQKGDIAEGYSVSREKKESFPLTVTSAQKNPTAFYLCASSIGAPGGAYEQYFGPGTRLTVT.

A remark on this clonotype: At one boundary the junction diverges from the germline segment, which might be a read error. The CDR3 DNA sequence: TGTGCCAGCAGTGATACCGGGCCCTACGAGCAGTGCTTC. As protein: CASSDTGPYEQCF. This chain connects TRBV6-1 to TRBJ2-7; D is ambiguous. Germline V gives CDR1 MNHNS, CDR2 SASEGT. The CDR3 contains 13 residues.

The V call is TRBV2, the J call TRBJ2-5, with D tentatively TRBD2 (5 bases). The V and J ends lost 9 bases and 2 bases respectively, with 19 bases between them. This CDR3 spans 15 amino acids. Germline V gene lookup returns CDR1 SNHLY and CDR2 FYNNEI. The CDR3 is CASRETAILQETQYF. CDR3 nucleotide sequence: TGTGCCAGTAGGGAGACGGCGATCCTACAAGAGACCCAGTACTTC.

This clonotype was observed many times. The CDR3 region has the DNA TGTGCCAGCAGCCCCGAGAAGCGACCCTCTGGGGCCAACGTCCTGACTTTC. Translation: CASSPEKRPSGANVLTF. The J gene is TRBJ2-6, the V gene TRBV12-3 or TRBV12-4; D not certain. V was clipped by 6 bases and J by 0 bases, with 15 bases between them. The CDR3 has 17 amino acids.

Many counts were recorded for this clonotype. This CDR3 is CASSQTGSILGEQYF. CDR3 nucleotide sequence: TGTGCCAGTAGCCAAACTGGGTCTATTCTTGGCGAGCAGTACTTC. This chain uses TRBV19 with TRBJ2-7, with D hard to call. Deletions cut 6 bases from V and 6 bases from J, with 21 bases between. Germline V gene data show CDR1 as LNHDA and CDR2 as SQIVND (reference sequence). The CDR3 has 15 residues.

A remark on this clonotype: A read error may be the cause here, since a much bigger clone is one base away. The chain joins TRBV19 to TRBJ1-2; D not certain. V was clipped by 9 bases and J by 0 bases, with 8 bases between them. The CDR3 has 12 amino acids. CDR1 LNHDA and CDR2 SQIVND come from the germline V gene (reference sequence). The CDR3 DNA is TGTGCCAGCTCGGGGACTAACTATGGCTACACCTTC. Amino acid sequence: CASSGTNYGYTF.

Details on this clonotype: This may come from a read error, since a much larger clone is one base off. This sequence joins TRBV25-1 and TRBJ2-5; 12 positions agree with TRBD2. The CDR3 has 15 residues. Germline V lookup: CDR1 MGHDK, CDR2 SYGVNS. The CDR3 DNA reads TGTGCCAGCAGCCAGACTAGCGGGAGTAAGGAGACCCGGTACTTC. This sequence encodes CASSQTSGSKETRYF.

This clonotype was detected a few times. This chain connects TRBV29-1 to TRBJ2-5; 9 bases are shared with TRBD2. The J segment lost 2 bases and the V segment lost 7 bases, leaving 8 bases of the junction unmatched. The CDR3 is made up of 14 amino acids. Looked up from germline, CDR1 is SQVTM and CDR2 is ANQGSEA. The DNA of the CDR3 is TGCAGCGCTAGCCTGGCGGGAGGGCAAGAGACCCAGTACTTC. It encodes CSASLAGGQETQYF.

This clonotype was observed many times. V usage is TRBV11-2 and J usage is TRBJ2-7; D is undetermined. The V gene lost 4 bases and the J gene lost 0 bases, with 10 bases spanning the gap. CDR3 size: 14 residues. Germline CDR1 and CDR2: SGHAT and FQNNGV. The CDR3 bases are TGTGCCAGCAGCTCCTCCCCGATCTCCTACGAGCAGTACTTC. Translated, it gives CASSSSPISYEQYF.

This clonotype showed up many times. J is TRBJ2-7 and V is TRBV2; D uncertain. V lost 6 bases, J lost 0 bases, and 12 bases lay in between. CDR1 and CDR2 from the germline V gene are SNHLY and FYNNEI. The CDR3 length is 14 residues. CDR3 coding DNA: TGTGCCAGCAGAAACATTCTAACCTCCTACGAGCAGTACTTC. This gives the protein CASRNILTSYEQYF.

The CDR3 spells CASSEQGLIAGANVLTF. CDR3 bases: TGTGCCAGCAGCGAACAGGGGCTTATCGCTGGGGCCAACGTCCTGACTTTC. V is TRBV11-2 and J is TRBJ2-6; 7 nucleotides agree with TRBD1. The CDR3 has 17 residues. Germline-derived CDR1 and CDR2 are SGHAT and FQNNGV. V lost 5 bases and J lost 2; bases outside the gene matches: 9.